One T cell receptor (beta chain) is described in this entry. Its antigen remains unknown. The CDR3 contains 13 residues. Germline V CDR1 and CDR2: SQVTM, ANQGSEA. Trimming shortened V by 5 bases and J by 0 bases, and 10 bases separated the two germline ends. Amplification targeted TCR beta CDR3 regions from RNA transcripts. The HTBI primer set served for first-round RT-PCR of the TCR CDR3. TCRdb fed the multiplex PCR reads into MiXCR, producing one record per CDR3 protein. The sample holds hundreds of thousands of distinct CDR3 sequences, around 20% seen once. Diagnoses were made from clinical symptoms, serum measures (thyroxine and TRAb), thyroid ultrasound and orbital computed tomography. This specimen belongs to a study of T cells in Graves' hyperthyroidism and ophthalmopathy. General study points: From stable hyperthyroidism, ophthalmopathy was set apart by a 13 V-J model. Progression to ophthalmopathy was predicted a median of approximately seven months early.

Material: blood. The chain recombines TRBV29-1 with TRBJ1-2, with D possibly being TRBD1 (5 bases). This clonotype was obtained from a woman aged 45-60 years with Graves' hyperthyroidism that later progressed to Graves' ophthalmopathy. DNA of the CDR3: TGCAGCGTTAGGGGCAAGGCTAACTATGGCTACACCTTC. It specifies CSVRGKANYGYTF. Based on the CDR3 plus reference TRBV29-1 and TRBJ1-2, the full variable domain is SAVISQKPSRDICQRGTSLTIQCQVDSQVTMMFWYRQQPGQSLTLIATANQGSEATYESGFVIDKFPISRPNLTFSTLTVSNMSPEDSSIYLCSVRGKANYGYTFGSGTRLTVV.